This TCR beta chain was profiled in a study of T cell responses to AZD1222 COVID-19 vaccine (dated by TCRdb to about 2021). Concerning the study at large: Because spike-specific TCR depth and breadth did not differ between the two schedules, AZD1222 recipients who got a second dose at roughly 4 weeks were pooled with those who got a second dose at roughly 12 weeks. Enrollment into the trials was organized by age into subgroups of 18-55, 56-69 and 70-plus years, and those subgroups contained roughly 140, 27 and 60 TCR-sequenced participants, respectively. A total of around 240 trial participants underwent TCR sequencing, of whom about 210 received two doses of AZD1222 and some 26 received two doses of the MenACWY control vaccine. General conclusions and limits of the study: Reportedly, almost half of the unique spike-specific TCRs recognized epitopes lying outside the regions that are mutated in the B.1.351 and B.1.1.7 variants. Only a handful of AZD1222 recipients were SARS-CoV-2 seropositive at baseline, limiting conclusions about previously exposed vaccinees. The vaccine-associated CD4 TCRs covered the entire spike protein, and the dominant responses fell in regions 160-218 and 743-854. Because no samples from the day 14 peak response were available, repertoires could be characterized only after the peak T cell response. Most participants were white British and females outnumbered males, and the authors suggested that clonal diversity may have been underestimated. The 56-69-year group was small, and its depth increase did not reach significance, likely because of low power. Spike-specific TCR breadth and depth rose significantly after two AZD1222 doses compared with day 0 and with MenACWY recipients.

The CDR3 regions of human TCRbeta chains were analyzed by immunosequencing. The original methods were these. Repertoire TCRs were matched against a reference library of SARS-CoV-2-specific TCRs generated with the MIRA antigen-specificity platform. Breadth was defined as the fraction of unique TCRs that were SARS-CoV-2-associated. Depth was defined as the fraction of total T cells that were SARS-CoV-2-associated. Using the MIRA data, every spike-specific TCR was mapped to the spike region that the TCR reacted to and assigned to either a CD4 or a CD8 class. Log10-transformed breadth and depth values were compared by one-way ANOVA with Sidak's multiple comparisons tests. Imported from immuneACCESS, the table was reduced by TCRdb to in-frame sequences with V and J called. These copies leave out some clones; in studies compared against another copy, an unresolved V gene accounts for under half, and the cause of the remainder is not known. The V and J calls and clone size come from that table; D and trimming were worked out from the DNA. This sample is represented by 200,000 or so clones; about 86% of them were singletons. The leading ten clones occupy 7.7% of the sample.

Reading the germline V gene gives CDR1 ENHRY and CDR2 SYGVKD. Spanning cysteine to phenylalanine, the CDR3 consists of 16 amino acids. CDR3 DNA only is kept here, 48 bases in frame from base 1. V is cut by 3 bases and J by 5 bases, and the space between the germline ends is 19 bases. Concerning this clone: The target of this receptor is not known. No per-base quality is available; no much larger clone lies one base away.

The time point tag for this specimen amounts to: baseline before first vaccination. Vaccinee samples came from UK trials COV001 and COV002, including a single-blind randomized controlled phase 2/3 trial of AZD1222 (ChAdOx1 nCoV-19) in healthy adults. Trial participant PBMC samples were collected at day 0 and day 28 after the second dose for TCRbeta chain sequencing. This material consisted of peripheral blood, taken on day 0 of AZD1222 vaccination. In this chain, TRBV10-3 is recombined with TRBJ1-1, and possibly TRBD1, on 5 matching bases. The TCR originated in an adult in good health. Read as DNA, the sequence is TGTGCCATCAGTGATCCGTCAGGGCGAATGCGGACTGAAGCTTTCTTT. This is translated as CAISDPSGRMRTEAFF.